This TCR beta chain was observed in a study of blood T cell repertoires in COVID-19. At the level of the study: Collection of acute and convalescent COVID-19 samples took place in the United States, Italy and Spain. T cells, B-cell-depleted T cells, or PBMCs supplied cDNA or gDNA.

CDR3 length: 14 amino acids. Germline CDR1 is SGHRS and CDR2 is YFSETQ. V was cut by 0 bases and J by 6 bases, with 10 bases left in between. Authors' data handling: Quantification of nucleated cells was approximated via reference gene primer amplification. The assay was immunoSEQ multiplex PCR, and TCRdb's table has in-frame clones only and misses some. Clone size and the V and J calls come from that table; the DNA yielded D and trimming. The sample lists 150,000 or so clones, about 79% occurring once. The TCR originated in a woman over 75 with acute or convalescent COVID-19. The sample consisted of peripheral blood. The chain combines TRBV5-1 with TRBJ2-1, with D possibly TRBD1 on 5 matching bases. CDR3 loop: CASSLDSRVNEQFF. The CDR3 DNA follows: TGCGCCAGCAGCTTGGATAGCAGGGTCAATGAGCAGTTCTTC.